The clone carrying this T cell receptor (beta chain) was counted only a few times. Unique molecular identifiers were built into the TCRbeta library. Using its own MiXCR run on the PCR reads, TCRdb lists one record per CDR3 protein. The sample includes a few hundred thousand distinct CDR3 sequences, roughly a quarter of them seen just once. This record belongs to a study of T-cell reconstitution after alpha-beta-depleted transplantation in children. The ends lost 1 base at V and 5 bases at J; junction bases unmatched: 5. The CDR3 has 14 amino acids. The V gene's germline CDR1 is SEHNR and CDR2 FQNEAQ (reference sequence).

This material consisted of PBMCs, taken before TCRalphabeta/CD19-depleted stem cell transplant. This rearrangement joins TRBV7-9 to TRBJ2-7; 7 positions agree with TRBD1. This TCR came from a boy less than two years old with Wiskott-Aldrich syndrome, due to receive a stem cell transplant. CDR3 DNA sequence: TGTGCCAGCAGCTTAGGAGGGACAGCGAACGAGCAGTACTTC. This codes for CASSLGGTANEQYF. The full variable domain, in which reference TRBV7-9 and TRBJ2-7 provide the parts outside the CDR3, is DTGVSQNPRHKITKRGQNVTFRCDPISEHNRLYWYRQTLGQGPEFLTYFQNEAQLEKSRLLSDRFSAERPKGSFSTLEIQRTEQGDSAMYLCASSLGGTANEQYFGPGTRLTVT.